One and the same sample provided the 24 T cell receptor beta chains below, sequenced in a study of blood T cell repertoires in COVID-19. Assay used: immunoSEQ multiplex PCR; TCRdb lists only in-frame clones, some missing. The sample includes some 98,000 clones, less than 85% of them seen just once. Sequenced: peripheral blood. The receptor source for this set is a man between 65 and 79 years old with active or convalescent COVID-19.

This clone showed up just once. This chain connects TRBV7-8 to TRBJ2-3, with 8 bases identical to TRBD2. The CDR3 covers 20 residues. Germline V gene sequence: CDR1 SGHVS, CDR2 FQNEAQ. V lost 2 bases to trimming and J lost 3 bases; unmatched junction nucleotides: 19. CDR3 sequence: CASSLPRLGGAGGLTDTQYF. CDR3 coding DNA: TGTGCCAGCAGCTTACCTCGATTGGGAGGTGCGGGGGGCCTAACAGATACGCAGTATTTT. Using reference TRBV7-8 and TRBJ2-3 for the parts outside the CDR3, the full variable domain is GAGVSQSPRYKVAKRGQDVALRCDPISGHVSLFWYQQALGQGPEFLTYFQNEAQLDKSGLPSDRFFAERPEGSVSTLKIQRTQQEDSAVYLCASSLPRLGGAGGLTDTQYFGPGTRLTVL.

The chain joins TRBV27 to TRBJ1-5, with TRBD1 matching 8 bases. This CDR3 spans 15 amino acids. The germline V gene has CDR1 MNHEY and CDR2 SMNVEV (reference sequence). With V trimmed by 4 bases and J by 2 bases, 4 bases remained unmatched. The DNA of the CDR3 is TGTGCCAGCAGTTACGGACAGGGAGGCAATCAGCCCCAGCATTTT. The encoded protein is CASSYGQGGNQPQHF.

The J gene is TRBJ1-2, the V gene TRBV7-8, with D possibly TRBD1 on 5 matching bases. The germline V gene encodes CDR1 SGHVS and CDR2 FQNEAQ. Trimming removed 5 bases from V and 0 bases from J, with 13 bases in between. The CDR3 extends over 15 amino acids. The CDR3 loop reads CASSPQGVTNYGYTF. In DNA form, the CDR3 reads TGTGCCAGCAGCCCCCAGGGTGTAACTAACTATGGCTACACCTTC.

The gene calls are TRBV6-1 and TRBJ2-4; D is unresolved. V lost 3 bases, J lost 2 bases, and 14 bases lay in between. CDR1 is MNHNS, CDR2 SASEGT, per germline. The CDR3 length is 16 residues. The CDR3 nucleotides are TGTGCCAGCAGTGATAGAGAGGCCCTTTCCAAAAACATTCAGTACTTC. It yields the protein CASSDREALSKNIQYF.

The V gene is TRBV5-1, the J gene TRBJ1-3; perhaps TRBD1 as D (6 bases). This CDR3 has 16 amino acids. Trimming took 8 bases from V and 2 from J, leaving 20 bases between them. From germline, CDR1 is SGHRS and CDR2 YFSETQ. The CDR3 sequence is CASPGGREGPGNTIYF. DNA for the CDR3: TGCGCCAGTCCGGGGGGCAGGGAGGGTCCTGGAAACACCATATATTTT. Using reference TRBV5-1 and TRBJ1-3 for the parts outside the CDR3, the full variable domain is KAGVTQTPRYLIKTRGQQVTLSCSPISGHRSVSWYQQTPGQGLQFLFEYFSETQRNKGNFPGRFSGRQFSNSRSEMNVSTLELGDSALYLCASPGGREGPGNTIYFGEGSWLTVV.

V is TRBV29-1 and J is TRBJ2-1, with 8 positions matching TRBD2. The CDR3 runs 12 residues. CDR1 SQVTM and CDR2 ANQGSEA come from the germline V gene. Trimming at V came to 6 bases and at J to 10 bases, leaving 8 bases not matched to a gene. The CDR3 DNA sequence: TGCAGCGTGGCCGGGGGGGTCAGGGAGCAGTTCTTC. Translated, it gives CSVAGGVREQFF.

The chain couples TRBV7-6 to TRBJ1-4; a possible D gene is TRBD1 (5 bases). Trimming cost V 5 bases and J 8 bases, with 15 bases left between them. Germline V gene data show CDR1 as SGHVS and CDR2 as FNYEAQ. This CDR3 is 14 amino acids long. The CDR3 here is CASSLLARGEKLFF. Written as DNA, the CDR3 is TGTGCCAGCAGCCTCCTGGCCCGGGGGGAAAAACTGTTTTTT.

This clone was detected only once. This chain connects TRBV20-1 to TRBJ1-1, with 8 bases fitting TRBD1. CDR3 length: 13 amino acids. The germline V gene encodes CDR1 DFQATT and CDR2 SNEGSKA (reference sequence). Trimming took 3 bases from V and 3 from J; bases not matched to a gene: 3. CDR3 DNA sequence: TGCAGTGCTAGTCGGACAGGGTACACTGAAGCTTTCTTT. Amino acids: CSASRTGYTEAFF.

The CDR3 coding sequence is TGCGCCAGCAGCTTGGGGCGGGGGGGCACAGATACGCAGTATTTT. It codes for CASSLGRGGTDTQYF. V gene TRBV5-1 combines with J gene TRBJ2-3; 8 bases agree with TRBD2. Germline V CDR1 and CDR2: SGHRS, YFSETQ. V shed 0 bases, J shed 1 base, and the junction held 1 base outside the gene matches. The CDR3 is 15 amino acids.

The gene calls are TRBV5-8 and TRBJ2-3; possibly TRBD2 for D (6 bases). CDR1 SGHTS and CDR2 YDEGEE come from the germline V gene. This CDR3 region has 12 residues. Trimming took off 7 bases at V and 6 bases at J, with 12 bases between the two ends. The CDR3: CASVWSGDTQYF. The CDR3 region has the DNA TGTGCCAGCGTGTGGAGCGGGGATACGCAGTATTTT.

This clone has just a few counts. This chain joins TRBV5-1 and TRBJ2-7; the match to TRBD2 covers 10 bases. The V gene end was trimmed by 0 bases and the J gene end by 5 bases; junction bases not matched to a gene: 5. The CDR3 loop spans 15 amino acids. CDR1 and CDR2 from the germline V gene are SGHRS and YFSETQ. CDR3 bases: TGCGCCAGCAGCTTGGGGAGCGGGGGGGCCGACGAGCAGTACTTC. It is translated as CASSLGSGGADEQYF.

The chain links TRBV14 to TRBJ2-3; D might be TRBD1 (6 bases). The V and J ends lost 2 bases and 4 bases respectively, with 16 bases between them. This CDR3 has 16 residues. The germline V gene encodes CDR1 SGHDN and CDR2 FVKESK. The CDR3 region has the DNA TGTGCCAGCAGCCAACCGCTAATTGGGGGCGCAGATACGCAGTATTTT. It is translated as CASSQPLIGGADTQYF.

The chain links TRBV6-2 or TRBV6-3 to TRBJ1-3, with D possibly TRBD1 on 5 matching bases. The CDR3 runs 16 residues. Trimming pared 2 bases from V and 3 bases from J, leaving 14 bases between. CDR1 is MNHEY and CDR2 is SVGEGT in the germline V gene. The chain's CDR3 is CASSYQDRRDGNTIYF. CDR3 DNA: TGTGCCAGCAGTTACCAGGACCGCAGGGATGGAAACACCATATATTTT.

The CDR3 sequence: CASSFQGYGNQPQHF. DNA of the CDR3: TGTGCCAGCAGTTTTCAGGGGTATGGCAATCAGCCCCAGCATTTT. This sequence joins TRBV6-5 and TRBJ1-5, with D perhaps matching TRBD1 (6 bases). This CDR3 has 15 amino acids. V lost 4 bases and J lost 2, with 12 bases in between. Germline V gene data show CDR1 as MNHEY and CDR2 as SVGAGI.

The rearrangement joins TRBV30 to TRBJ2-3; 8 positions agree with TRBD1. Losses at the gene ends were 1 base for V and 3 bases for J; bases not matched to a gene: 3. CDR3 length: 14 residues. From germline, CDR1 is GTSNPN and CDR2 SVGIG (reference sequence). The chain's CDR3 is CAWSGQGKTDTQYF. The CDR3 DNA reads as TGTGCCTGGAGTGGACAGGGGAAAACAGATACGCAGTATTTT.

This clone has a single count. This chain connects TRBV6-2 or TRBV6-3 to TRBJ1-6, with 8 bases matching TRBD1. CDR3 length equals 16 residues. The germline V gene has CDR1 MNHEY and CDR2 SVGEGT. Germline trimming cut 2 bases from V and 5 bases from J; bases unmatched to any gene: 5. The CDR3 loop reads CASSYRDRRNNSPLHF. CDR3 nucleotides: TGTGCCAGCAGTTACCGGGACAGGCGAAATAATTCACCCCTCCACTTT.

This clone was counted once. This chain connects TRBV6-9 to TRBJ2-3; 13 nucleotides agree with TRBD2. Per germline, CDR1 MNHGY and CDR2 SVAAGI. This CDR3 comprises 17 residues. After removal of 7 bases from V and 0 bases from J, the junction contained 7 bases not matched to a gene. CDR3 residues: CASILLAGGSSTDTQYF. For the CDR3, the DNA is TGTGCCAGCATTCTACTAGCGGGGGGGTCCAGCACAGATACGCAGTATTTT.

This clone was seen a single time. The gene calls are TRBV5-4 and TRBJ2-3; D call uncertain. V lost 2 bases and J 4 bases, leaving 5 bases between the germline ends. The CDR3 extends over 12 amino acids. Germline CDR1 SGHNT, CDR2 YYREEE (reference sequence). The CDR3 DNA follows: TGTGCCAGCAGCTTAGTAGCAGATACGCAGTATTTT. This encodes CASSLVADTQYF.

The chain couples TRBV15 to TRBJ1-5; D is ambiguous. The length of the CDR3 is 13 residues. Trimming pared 1 base from V and 10 bases from J, leaving 11 bases between. The germline CDR1 and CDR2 sequences are LNHNV and YYDKDF (reference sequence). CDR3 nucleotides: TGTGCCACCAGCAGAGTCTCCAACTCTCCCCAGCATTTT. Encoded protein: CATSRVSNSPQHF.

This clone came up once. The V and J genes are TRBV19 and TRBJ1-6; 7 bases map to TRBD1. Germline-derived CDR1 and CDR2 are LNHDA and SQIVND (reference sequence). V shed 4 bases and J 7 bases; nucleotides not matched to a gene: 7. The CDR3 totals 15 residues. The CDR3 DNA reads TGTGCCAGTAGTACGGGACAGCTACAAAATTCACCCCTCCACTTT. Amino acid sequence: CASSTGQLQNSPLHF.

This rearrangement joins TRBV29-1 to TRBJ1-1; 8 bases line up with TRBD1. Trimming removed 6 bases from V and 0 bases from J; junction bases left unmatched: 3. The CDR3 contains 13 residues. The germline V gene has CDR1 SQVTM and CDR2 ANQGSEA. The CDR3 protein is CSVGQELNTEAFF. In nucleotides, the CDR3 is TGCAGCGTGGGACAGGAGCTGAACACTGAAGCTTTCTTT.

The gene calls are TRBV7-9 and TRBJ1-1; D might be TRBD1 (5 bases). This CDR3 comprises 14 residues. From germline, CDR1 is SEHNR and CDR2 FQNEAQ (reference sequence). V gave up 9 bases and J gave up 0 bases, with 14 bases separating them. The chain's CDR3 is CARTDRQMNTEAFF. CDR3 DNA: TGTGCCAGGACCGACAGACAGATGAACACTGAAGCTTTCTTT.

The gene calls are TRBV7-6 and TRBJ1-3; D is unresolved. The CDR3 covers 18 residues. Per germline, CDR1 SGHVS and CDR2 FNYEAQ. V gave up 1 base and J gave up 1 base, with 17 bases separating them. CDR3 bases: TGTGCCAGCAGCTTAGGACGGGGAACCCGAAGTTCTGGAAACACCATATATTTT. It translates to CASSLGRGTRSSGNTIYF.

As regards this clone: The junction differs from germline at one of its ends, possibly a read error. The chain carries TRBV18 and TRBJ2-1; the match to TRBD1 covers 7 bases. The CDR3 is 12 amino acids. The germline V gene has CDR1 KGHSH and CDR2 LQKENI. CDR3 residues: CASSPQGNEQFF. In DNA, the CDR3 is TGTGCCAGCTCCCCACAGGGGAACGAGCAGTTCTTC.